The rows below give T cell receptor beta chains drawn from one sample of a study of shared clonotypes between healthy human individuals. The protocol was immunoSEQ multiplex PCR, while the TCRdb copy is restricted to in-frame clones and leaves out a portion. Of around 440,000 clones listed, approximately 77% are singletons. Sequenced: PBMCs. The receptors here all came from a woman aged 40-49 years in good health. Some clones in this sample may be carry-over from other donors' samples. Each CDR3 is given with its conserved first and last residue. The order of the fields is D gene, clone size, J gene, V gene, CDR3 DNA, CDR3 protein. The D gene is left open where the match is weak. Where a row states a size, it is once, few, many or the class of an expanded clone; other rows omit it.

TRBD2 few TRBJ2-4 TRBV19 TGTGCCAGTTCTCTAGCGGGAGTACCTCGCATTCAGTACTTC CASSLAGVPRIQYF
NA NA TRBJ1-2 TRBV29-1 TGCAGCGTTGAGTTGGTAATGGAGGGCTACACCTTC CSVELVMEGYTF
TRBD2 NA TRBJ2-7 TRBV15 TGTGCCACCAGCAGAGCAGGACTAGCGGGCCACTACGAGCAGTACTTC CATSRAGLAGHYEQYF
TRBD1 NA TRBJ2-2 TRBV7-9 TGTGCCAGCTTTCGGACAGGGGCTAGAGACGGGGAGCTGTTTTTT CASFRTGARDGELFF
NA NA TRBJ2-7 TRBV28 TGTGCCAGCAGACCACCGGGACTCAACGAGCAGTACTTC CASRPPGLNEQYF
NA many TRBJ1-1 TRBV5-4 TGTGCCAGCAGCTTCGGAAGGAACACTGAAGCTTTCTTT CASSFGRNTEAFF
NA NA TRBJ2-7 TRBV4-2 TGTGCCAGCAGCCAAGGACAAACGACCTACGAGCAGTACTTC CASSQGQTTYEQYF
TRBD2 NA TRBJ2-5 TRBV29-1 TGCAGCGTTGAACGGAGCGGGAGGGAGGTAGAGACCCAGTACTTC CSVERSGREVETQYF
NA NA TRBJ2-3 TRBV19 TGTGCCAGTAGCCAGAAGAGGGGCTATACGCAGTATTTT CASSQKRGYTQYF
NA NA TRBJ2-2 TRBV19 TGTGCCAGTAGTAACCGGCCCGGCGCGAACACCGGGGAGCTGTTTTTT CASSNRPGANTGELFF
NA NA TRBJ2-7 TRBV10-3 TGTGCCATCAGTCGAGGACAGTACGAGCAGTACTTC CAISRGQYEQYF
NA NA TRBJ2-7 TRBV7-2 TGTGCCAGCAGCTTAGGGTTATCAGGGGTCGAGCAGTACTTC CASSLGLSGVEQYF
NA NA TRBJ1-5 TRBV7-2 TGTGCCAGCAGCTCTCCGGACAGTGCCATCAATCAGCCCCAGCATTTT CASSSPDSAINQPQHF
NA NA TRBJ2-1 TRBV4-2 TGTGCCAGCAGCCAAGCGACTCGGGCGGAGCAGTTCTTC CASSQATRAEQFF
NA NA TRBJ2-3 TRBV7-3 TGTGCCAGCGCAGGGGTCCGCACAGATACGCAGTATTTT CASAGVRTDTQYF
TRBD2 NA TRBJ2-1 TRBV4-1 TGCGCCAGCAGCCAAGGTGGGGCGGGAGGGGTGCCTAACTACAATGAGCAGTTCTTC CASSQGGAGGVPNYNEQFF
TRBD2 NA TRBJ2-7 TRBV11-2 TGTGCCAGCAGCCTAGGACTAGCCCGCTCCTACGAGCAGTACTTC CASSLGLARSYEQYF
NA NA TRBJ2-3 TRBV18 TGTGCCAGCTCACCGGGGATGGCAGATACGCAGTATTTT CASSPGMADTQYF
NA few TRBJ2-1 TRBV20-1 TGCAGTGCTCTTGACTACAATGAGCAGTTCTTC CSALDYNEQFF
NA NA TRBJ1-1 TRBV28 TGTGCCAGCAGTTTAAGGGTCAGCGGCACTGAAGCTTTCTTT CASSLRVSGTEAFF
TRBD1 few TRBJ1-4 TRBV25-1 TGTGCCAGCAGTAACCGACAGGGACTGGGAGAAAAACTGTTTTTT CASSNRQGLGEKLFF
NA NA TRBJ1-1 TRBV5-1 TGCGCCAGCAGCTTAGCCGAGACAAGAATGAACACTGAAGCTTTCTTT CASSLAETRMNTEAFF